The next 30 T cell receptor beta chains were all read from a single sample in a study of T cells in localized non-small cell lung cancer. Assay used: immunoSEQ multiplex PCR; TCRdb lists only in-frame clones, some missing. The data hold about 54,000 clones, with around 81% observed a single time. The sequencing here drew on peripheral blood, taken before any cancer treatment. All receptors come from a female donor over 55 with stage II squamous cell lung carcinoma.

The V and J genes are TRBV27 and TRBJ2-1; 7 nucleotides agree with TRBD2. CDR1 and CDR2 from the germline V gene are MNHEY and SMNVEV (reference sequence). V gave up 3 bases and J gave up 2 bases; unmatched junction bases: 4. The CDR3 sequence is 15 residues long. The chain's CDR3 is CASSLDRGAYNEQFF. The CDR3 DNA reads TGTGCCAGCAGTTTGGATCGGGGGGCCTACAATGAGCAGTTCTTC.

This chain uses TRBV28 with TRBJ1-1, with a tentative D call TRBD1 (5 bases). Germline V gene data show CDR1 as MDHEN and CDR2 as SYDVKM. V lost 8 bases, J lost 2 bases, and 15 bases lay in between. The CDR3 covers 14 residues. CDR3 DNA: TGTGCCAGCGGGGCAGGGCAACTCAACACTGAAGCTTTCTTT. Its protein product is CASGAGQLNTEAFF. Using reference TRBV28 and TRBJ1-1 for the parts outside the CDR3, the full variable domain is DVKVTQSSRYLVKRTGEKVFLECVQDMDHENMFWYRQDPGLGLRLIYFSYDVKMKEKGDIPEGYSVSREKKERFSLILESASTNQTSMYLCASGAGQLNTEAFFGQGTRLTVV.

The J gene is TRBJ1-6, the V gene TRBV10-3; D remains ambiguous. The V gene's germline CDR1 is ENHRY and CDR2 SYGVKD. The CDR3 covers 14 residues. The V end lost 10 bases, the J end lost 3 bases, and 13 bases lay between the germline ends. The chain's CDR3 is CATSLGIYNSPLHF. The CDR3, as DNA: TGTGCCACCTCTCTCGGAATCTATAATTCACCCCTCCACTTT.

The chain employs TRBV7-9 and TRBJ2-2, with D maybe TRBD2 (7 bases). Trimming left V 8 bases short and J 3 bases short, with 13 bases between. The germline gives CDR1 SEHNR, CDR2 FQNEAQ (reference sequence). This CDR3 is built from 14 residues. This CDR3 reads CASPRGADTGELFF. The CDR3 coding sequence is TGTGCCAGCCCACGGGGGGCGGACACCGGGGAGCTGTTTTTT. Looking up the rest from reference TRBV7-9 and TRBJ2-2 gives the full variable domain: DTGVSQNPRHKITKRGQNVTFRCDPISEHNRLYWYRQTLGQGPEFLTYFQNEAQLEKSRLLSDRFSAERPKGSFSTLEIQRTEQGDSAMYLCASPRGADTGELFFGEGSRLTVL.

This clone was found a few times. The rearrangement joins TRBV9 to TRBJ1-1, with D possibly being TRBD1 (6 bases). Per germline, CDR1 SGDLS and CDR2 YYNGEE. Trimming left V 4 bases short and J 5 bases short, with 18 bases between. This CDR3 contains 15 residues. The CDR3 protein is CASSNMGGERTEAFF. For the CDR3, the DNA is TGTGCCAGCAGCAATATGGGGGGCGAGAGAACTGAAGCTTTCTTT.

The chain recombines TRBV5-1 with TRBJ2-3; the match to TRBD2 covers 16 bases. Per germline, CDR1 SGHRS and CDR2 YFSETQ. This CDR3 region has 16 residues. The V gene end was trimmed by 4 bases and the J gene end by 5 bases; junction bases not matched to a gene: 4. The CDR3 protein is CASSPGTSGGGDTQYF. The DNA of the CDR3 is TGCGCCAGCAGCCCCGGGACTAGCGGGGGGGGAGATACGCAGTATTTT.

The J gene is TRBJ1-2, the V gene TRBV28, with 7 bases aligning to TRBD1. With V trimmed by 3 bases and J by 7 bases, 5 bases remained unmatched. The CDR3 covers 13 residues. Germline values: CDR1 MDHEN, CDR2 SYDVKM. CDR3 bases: TGTGCCAGCAGTTTCCCAGGGGGAGGTGGCTACACCTTC. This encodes CASSFPGGGGYTF.

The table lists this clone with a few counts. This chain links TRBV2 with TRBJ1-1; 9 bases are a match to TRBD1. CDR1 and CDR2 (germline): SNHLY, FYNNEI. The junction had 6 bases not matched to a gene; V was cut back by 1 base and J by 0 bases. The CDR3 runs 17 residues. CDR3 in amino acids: CASSEVKDRGMNTEAFF. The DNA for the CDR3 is TGTGCCAGCAGTGAAGTGAAGGACAGGGGAATGAACACTGAAGCTTTCTTT.

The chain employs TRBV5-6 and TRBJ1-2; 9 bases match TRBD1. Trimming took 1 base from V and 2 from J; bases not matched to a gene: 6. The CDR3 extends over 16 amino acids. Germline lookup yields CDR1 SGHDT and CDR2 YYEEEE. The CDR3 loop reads CASSLIGQGNNYGYTF. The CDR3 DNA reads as TGTGCCAGCAGCTTGATCGGACAGGGGAACAACTATGGCTACACCTTC.

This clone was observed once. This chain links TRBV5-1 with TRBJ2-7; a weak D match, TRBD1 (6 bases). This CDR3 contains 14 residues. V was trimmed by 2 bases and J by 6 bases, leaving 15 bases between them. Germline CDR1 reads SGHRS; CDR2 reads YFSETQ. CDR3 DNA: TGCGCCAGCAGCTTAAGCGCAGGGGTGGTCGAGCAGTACTTC. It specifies CASSLSAGVVEQYF.

The CDR3 sequence: CASSQSFNEQFF. CDR3 nucleotides: TGCGCCAGCAGCCAAAGCTTCAATGAGCAGTTCTTC. The rearrangement links TRBV5-1 to TRBJ2-1; D gene unclear. Trimming took 4 bases from V and 6 from J, leaving 8 bases between them. Per the germline V gene, CDR1 is SGHRS and CDR2 is YFSETQ. The CDR3 totals 12 residues.

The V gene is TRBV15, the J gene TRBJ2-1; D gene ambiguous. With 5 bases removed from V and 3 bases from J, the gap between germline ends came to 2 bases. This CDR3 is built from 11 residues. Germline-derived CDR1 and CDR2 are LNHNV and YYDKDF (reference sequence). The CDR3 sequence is CATSGYNEQFF. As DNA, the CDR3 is TGTGCCACCAGCGGCTACAATGAGCAGTTCTTC.

Written as DNA, the CDR3 is TGTGCCAGCAGCCGCCGGACAGGGGGCGGTGAGACCCAGTACTTC. Its protein is CASSRRTGGGETQYF. This rearrangement joins TRBV9 to TRBJ2-5; 11 bases are shared with TRBD1. This CDR3 has 15 amino acids. Per germline, CDR1 SGDLS and CDR2 YYNGEE. V lost 4 bases, J lost 5 bases, and 7 bases stayed unmatched.

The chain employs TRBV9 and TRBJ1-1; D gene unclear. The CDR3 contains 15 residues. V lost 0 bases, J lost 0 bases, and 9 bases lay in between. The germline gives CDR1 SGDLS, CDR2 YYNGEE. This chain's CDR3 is CASSVASTMNTEAFF. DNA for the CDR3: TGTGCCAGCAGCGTAGCGAGTACAATGAACACTGAAGCTTTCTTT.

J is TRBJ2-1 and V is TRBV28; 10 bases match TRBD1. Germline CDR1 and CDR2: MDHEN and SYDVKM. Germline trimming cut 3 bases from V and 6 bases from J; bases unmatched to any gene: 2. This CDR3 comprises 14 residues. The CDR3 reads CASSLDRGGNEQFF. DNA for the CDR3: TGTGCCAGCAGTTTGGACAGGGGGGGCAATGAGCAGTTCTTC.

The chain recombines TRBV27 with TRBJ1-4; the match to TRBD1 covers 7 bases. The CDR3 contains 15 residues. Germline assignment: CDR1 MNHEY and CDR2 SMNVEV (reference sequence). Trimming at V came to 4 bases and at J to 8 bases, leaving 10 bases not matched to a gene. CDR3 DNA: TGTGCCAGCAGTTCACAGGGGAGGCTGGGAGAAAAACTGTTTTTT. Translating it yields CASSSQGRLGEKLFF.

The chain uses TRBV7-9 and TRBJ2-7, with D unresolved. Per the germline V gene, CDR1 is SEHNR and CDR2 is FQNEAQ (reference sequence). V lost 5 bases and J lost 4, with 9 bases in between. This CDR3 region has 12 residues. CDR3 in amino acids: CASSQGLYEQYF. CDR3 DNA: TGTGCCAGCAGCCAAGGTCTGTACGAGCAGTACTTC.

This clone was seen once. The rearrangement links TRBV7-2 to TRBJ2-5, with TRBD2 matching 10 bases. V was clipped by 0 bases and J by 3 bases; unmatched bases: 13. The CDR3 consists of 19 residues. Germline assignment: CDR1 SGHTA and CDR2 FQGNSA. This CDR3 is CASSLALLAGAGPEETQYF. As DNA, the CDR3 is TGTGCCAGCAGCTTAGCGCTCCTAGCGGGGGCCGGCCCCGAAGAGACCCAGTACTTC.

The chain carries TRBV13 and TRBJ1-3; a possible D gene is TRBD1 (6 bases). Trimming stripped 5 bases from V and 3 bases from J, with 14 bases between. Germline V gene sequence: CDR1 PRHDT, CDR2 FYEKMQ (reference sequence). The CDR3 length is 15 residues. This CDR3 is CASSREGGSGNTIYF. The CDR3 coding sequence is TGTGCCAGCAGCCGGGAAGGGGGTAGTGGAAACACCATATATTTT.

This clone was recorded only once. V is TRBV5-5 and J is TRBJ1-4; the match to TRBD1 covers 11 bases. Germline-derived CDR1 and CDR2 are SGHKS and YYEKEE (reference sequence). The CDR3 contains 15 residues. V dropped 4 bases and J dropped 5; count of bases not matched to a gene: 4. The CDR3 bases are TGTGCCAGCAGCAGGACAGGGGGCAGGAATGAAAAACTGTTTTTT. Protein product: CASSRTGGRNEKLFF.

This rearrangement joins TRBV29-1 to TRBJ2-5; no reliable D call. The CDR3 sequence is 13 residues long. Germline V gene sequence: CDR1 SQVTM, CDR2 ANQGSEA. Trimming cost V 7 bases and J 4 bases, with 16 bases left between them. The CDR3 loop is CSASSHSGETQYF. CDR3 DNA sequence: TGCAGCGCCTCTTCCCACTCGGGAGAGACCCAGTACTTC.

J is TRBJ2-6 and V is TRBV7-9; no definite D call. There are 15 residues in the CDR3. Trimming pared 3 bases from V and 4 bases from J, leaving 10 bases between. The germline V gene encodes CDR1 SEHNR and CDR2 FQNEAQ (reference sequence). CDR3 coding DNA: TGTGCCAGCAGCTTCCCCGCCACAGGGGCCAACGTCCTGACTTTC. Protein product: CASSFPATGANVLTF.

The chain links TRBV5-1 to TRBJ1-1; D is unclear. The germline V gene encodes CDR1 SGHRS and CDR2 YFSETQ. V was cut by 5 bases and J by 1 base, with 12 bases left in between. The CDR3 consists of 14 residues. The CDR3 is CASRTVGGNTEAFF. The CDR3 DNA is TGCGCCAGCAGAACCGTCGGTGGGAACACTGAAGCTTTCTTT.

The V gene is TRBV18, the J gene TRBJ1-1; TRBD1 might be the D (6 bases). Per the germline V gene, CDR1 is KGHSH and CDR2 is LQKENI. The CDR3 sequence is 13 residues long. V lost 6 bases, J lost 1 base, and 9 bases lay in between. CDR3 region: CASSTGSNTEAFF. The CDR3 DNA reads TGTGCCAGCTCCACAGGGTCGAACACTGAAGCTTTCTTT.

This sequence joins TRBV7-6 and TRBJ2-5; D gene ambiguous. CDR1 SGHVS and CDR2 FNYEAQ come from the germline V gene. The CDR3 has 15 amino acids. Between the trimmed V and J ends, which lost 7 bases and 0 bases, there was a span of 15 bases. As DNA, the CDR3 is TGTGCCAGCACCCCGGGTTGGGCAGACCAAGAGACCCAGTACTTC. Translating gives CASTPGWADQETQYF.

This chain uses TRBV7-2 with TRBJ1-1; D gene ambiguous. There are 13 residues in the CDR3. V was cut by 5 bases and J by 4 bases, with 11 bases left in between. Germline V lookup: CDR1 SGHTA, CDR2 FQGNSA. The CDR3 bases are TGTGCCAGCAGCCCCGATGTGAGCACTGAAGCTTTCTTT. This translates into CASSPDVSTEAFF.

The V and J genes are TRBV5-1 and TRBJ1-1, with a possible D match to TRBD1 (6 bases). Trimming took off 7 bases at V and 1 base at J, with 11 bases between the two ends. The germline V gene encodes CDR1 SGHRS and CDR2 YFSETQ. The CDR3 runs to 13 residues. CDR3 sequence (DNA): TGCGCCAGCCGGGACATAACGAACACTGAAGCTTTCTTT. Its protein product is CASRDITNTEAFF.

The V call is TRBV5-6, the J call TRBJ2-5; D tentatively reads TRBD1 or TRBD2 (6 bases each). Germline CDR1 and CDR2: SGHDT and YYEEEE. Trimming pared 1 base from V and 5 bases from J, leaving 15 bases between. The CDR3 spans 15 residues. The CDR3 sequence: CASSLYGGLGETQYF. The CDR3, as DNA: TGTGCCAGCAGCTTGTACGGGGGCCTTGGCGAGACCCAGTACTTC.

The CDR3 region is CASSPTRGGAAETQYF. CDR3 in DNA: TGTGCCAGCAGTCCTACTCGCGGGGGGGCCGCGGAGACCCAGTACTTC. This chain links TRBV25-1 with TRBJ2-5; 9 bases are shared with TRBD2. Germline CDR1 is MGHDK and CDR2 is SYGVNS. The CDR3 totals 16 residues. Trimming removed 5 bases from V and 5 bases from J; junction bases left unmatched: 12. The variable domain in full, completed from reference TRBV25-1 and TRBJ2-5, reads EADIYQTPRYLVIGTGKKITLECSQTMGHDKMYWYQQDPGMELHLIHYSYGVNSTEKGDLSSESTVSRIRTEHFPLTLESARPSHTSQYLCASSPTRGGAAETQYFGPGTRLLVL.

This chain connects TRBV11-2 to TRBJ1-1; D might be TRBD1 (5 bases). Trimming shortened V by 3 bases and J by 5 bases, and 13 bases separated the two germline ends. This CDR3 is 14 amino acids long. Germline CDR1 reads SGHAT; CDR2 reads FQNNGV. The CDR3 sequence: CASSFTLRTTEAFF. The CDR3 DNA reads TGTGCCAGCAGCTTCACCCTCCGGACAACTGAAGCTTTCTTT.